This T cell receptor (beta chain) was documented in a study of cytomegalovirus exposure and HLA in healthy donors (dated by TCRdb to about 2017). General notes on the study: In an earlier analysis of approximately 640 of the donors, about 260 Gb of sequence data and 95 million to 130 million unique TCR beta sequences from 150 million to 200 million T cells were reported. An early release that covered fewer than 750 HLA-typed donors contained approximately 300 gigabases of sequencing data and roughly 84 million unique TCR sequences. Of the approximately 400 genotyped donors, over 70% fell in the genetic ancestry cluster associated with self-reported Caucasian donors. The study aimed to test whether signatures of past pathogen exposure could be identified by cataloging public T cell receptors. The T cell repertoires of around 730 subjects were profiled by immunosequencing and related to cytomegalovirus serostatus. A separate validation cohort of about 110 different subjects was used in addition to the roughly 670-subject first cohort. High-throughput TCR immunosequencing, statistical association of individual TCRs with disease status, and machine learning were combined to predict cytomegalovirus infection status. In a later analysis, previously published TCR beta repertoires from hundreds of donors were re-analyzed and high-resolution HLA genotyping was added so that TCR occurrence patterns could be studied. Rather than using new phenotypic data, the later analysis identified candidate immune exposures from TCR beta sequences and from how often those sequences occurred across donors. To decide whether each TCR beta V gene segment behaved as functional or pseudogenic, an earlier analysis of some 570 of the donors relied on high-throughput TCR beta sequencing. Donor age, sex, ethnicity and CMV serostatus were collected together with the repertoire data. In a later genetic analysis, genome-wide SNP genotypes for about three fifths of the roughly 670 donors were used, and that subset was treated as a discovery cohort. All discovery cohort repertoires had been generated on a single sequencing platform. HLA typing included class I and class II loci at four-digit resolution. Typing coverage varied by locus: roughly 620-640 donors for A, B, C, DRB1 and DQB1; about 520 for DQA1; about 570 for DPA1; roughly 450 for DPB1. Four or five DR-DQ haplotypes were handled as single units for association and clustering because linkage in the cohort was strong. Among about 400 genotyped donors of the cohort, an average of approximately 220,000 unique TCR beta nucleotide sequences was sequenced per donor, of which roughly 17% were non-productive.

The cohort was made up of 666 healthy bone marrow donors. All cohort members were sampled while nominally healthy, although unrecorded immune exposures were likely present. The donor was CMV seropositive and was included in the group of some 290 seropositive cohort members. Each donor provided a peripheral blood sample, and peripheral blood mononuclear cells were used for TCR beta sequencing. The Qiagen DNeasy Blood Extraction Kit was used to extract genomic DNA from the blood cell samples. From the germline V gene, CDR1 is MGHDK and CDR2 is SYGVNS. The trim is 5 bases for V and 4 bases for J, with a gap of 7 bases between the germline ends. Including the terminal cysteine and phenylalanine, the CDR3 comprises 12 residues. Only the CDR3 DNA stays, 36 bases, in frame from base 1. General findings and caveats noted by the study authors: Several of the top co-occurrence clusters appeared to be linked to parvovirus B19, influenza, CMV and Epstein-Barr virus, according to a later analysis. According to a later analysis, most CMV-associated TCR beta chains appeared to be HLA-restricted, and the HLA associations seemed to be driven largely by CMV exposure. Because counts were too low, roughly 16 rarely observed V segments, including chromosome 9 orphons, were excluded from the earlier analysis of around 640 of the donors. Linkage disequilibrium might explain the correlated functional status among segregating V segments, but an unknown experimental factor could not be excluded. Because the 87-base-pair reads could not distinguish some IMGT-functional V segments, including TRBV6-2 and TRBV6-3, those segments were excluded. A further reported finding was that TCR beta sequences accurately predicted the HLA-A and HLA-B alleles for most subjects in the first cohort. Strong co-occurrence of HLA alleles, especially DR and DQ, made assigning TCR associations to individual alleles difficult. V-gene and J-gene trimming of TCR beta chains was associated with a missense DCLRE1C variant in a later genetic analysis, and the association was replicated in an independent cohort. The study gave a list of roughly 150 TCR beta chains associated with cytomegalovirus. At a false discovery rate of 0.05, a later analysis linked 16,951 TCR beta sequences to specific HLA alleles. A later analysis found that HLA-associated TCR beta chains were more clonally expanded and had lower generation probabilities than equally common non-associated chains. The authors suggested that the approach could potentially be generalized to other disease states and immunological phenotypes. An earlier analysis of approximately 500 of the donors showed that most TCR beta V segments appeared in productive rearrangements either about 87% or about 30% of the time, which broadly matched IMGT annotations. Because HLA typing was unavailable for some donors at each locus, only the typed subset was used in association tests. According to a later genetic analysis, donors in an Asian-associated ancestry cluster had fewer N-insertions in productive TCRs than the approximately 710-donor mean. Immune exposure information for the cohort was limited to CMV serostatus. According to a later analysis, TCR association rates differed among HLA loci, with DRB1 alleles showing the most associated TCRs and HLA-C alleles showing the fewest. This cohort had only TCR beta chains sequenced, and the lack of alpha or paired-chain data limited which features could be detected. A cluster of highly shared sequence variants was judged likely to represent a technical artifact of the sequencing pipeline. Across donors, most TCR sequences were observed very rarely, whereas some public TCRs were present in many individuals. Presence/absence analyses assumed roughly uniform sequencing depth across donors, an assumption that may not hold. In both the original and validation cohorts, the classifier was reported to diagnose cytomegalovirus status with high specificity and sensitivity. In vitro tests confirmed that three of the cytomegalovirus-associated TCR beta chains recognize cytomegalovirus antigens.

Library construction relied on the immunoSEQ multiplex PCR assay. A mixture of 60 forward primers for TCR Vbeta segments and 13 reverse primers for TCR Jbeta segments was used in the multiplex PCR. The CDR3 region of rearranged TCR beta genes was amplified from genomic DNA with a multiplex PCR assay. The amplified TCR beta libraries were sequenced on the Illumina HiSeq System as 87-base-pair reads. The published analysis was carried out like this. In a later analysis, around 80 million unique TCR beta chains were counted across the roughly 700 repertoires, and approximately 11 million of these chains were shared by at least two donors. A nearest-neighbor algorithm error-corrected the raw reads and collapsed the reads into unique sequences, merging closely related sequences to remove PCR and sequencing errors. Alignment of CDR3 sequences to IMGT reference sequences was used to assign V, D and J gene segments. Each retained sequence needed at least a six-nucleotide match to both a V gene segment and a J gene segment. Rearrangements were called productive when the CDR3 lacked stop codons and stayed in frame with V and J; all others were non-productive. Following IMGT convention, CDR3 was defined as the stretch from the second conserved V-encoded cysteine to the conserved J-encoded phenylalanine. The earlier analysis of some 540 of the donors excluded any sequence lacking an unambiguous match to a single V gene segment. An earlier analysis of almost 600 of the donors classified V segments as functional when productive rearrangements were above 56.7% and as segregating when the standard deviation between donors was above 5%. A statistical classification framework was built to diagnose cytomegalovirus status from the catalog of TCR beta chain sequences. A later analysis assigned V and J genes by comparing TCR nucleotide sequences with IMGT/GENE-DB human TR gene sequences. The TCRdist pipeline was used in a later analysis to assign CDR3 sequences and most-parsimonious VDJ recombination scenarios. A later analysis defined each TCR beta chain by its CDR3 amino acid sequence plus V-gene family, and excluded reads lacking a unique V-gene family. As a way to deal with suspected cross-contamination and a sequencing artifact, a later analysis dropped 450 to 600 nucleotide sequences that were highly shared and had low generation probability. For each public chain, a later analysis derived a clonal expansion index from normalized ranks of inferred template counts within each repertoire. A later analysis computed generation probabilities with a VDJ recombination model fitted to out-of-frame rearrangements, and checked the results against IGoR. Hypergeometric tests were used in a later analysis to score TCR-TCR, TCR-HLA and TCR-CMV co-occurrence, with a repertoire-size bias correction applied to the TCR pairs. False discovery rates were estimated in a later analysis by permuting HLA or CMV assignments 20 times. In a later analysis, co-occurring TCRs were grouped with DBSCAN, and TCRdist sequence similarity was added when clustering was performed within HLA-allele-positive subsets. Repertoires with fewer than 30,000 or more than 120,000 public chains, plus five repertoires with anomalous nucleotide sharing, were excluded from co-occurrence clustering. TCRdb limited this immuneACCESS table to in-frame rearrangements with V and J called. A share of clones is missing; checked studies link under half to unresolved V genes, and the rest is unexplained. The V and J calls and clone size are taken from that table; D and trimming were inferred from the DNA. For this sample there are around 160,000 clones; roughly 80% appear just once. Roughly 8% of the sample is in the top ten clones.

Regarding this clone: The antigen it binds to is not known. No per-base quality is available; no much larger clone lies one base away.

The clonotype originates from a male donor in good health and CMV-seropositive. The chain couples TRBV25-1 to TRBJ2-3; the D gene identity is not certain. The sequenced sample was PBMCs. The CDR3 region reads CASSPSADTQYF. The DNA sequence is TGTGCCAGCAGTCCAAGCGCAGATACGCAGTATTTT. Beyond the CDR3, the reference TRBV25-1 and TRBJ2-3 genes provide the residues; the full variable domain reads: EADIYQTPRYLVIGTGKKITLECSQTMGHDKMYWYQQDPGMELHLIHYSYGVNSTEKGDLSSESTVSRIRTEHFPLTLESARPSHTSQYLCASSPSADTQYFGPGTRLTVL.